This T cell receptor (beta chain) was obtained from a study of identical twins. Study results and limitations: Models underpredicted monozygotic twin sharing of out-of-frame TCR alpha.

This clonotype has only a few counts. Antigen: not known. CDR1 is ENHRY, CDR2 SYGVKD, per germline. This CDR3 region has 21 residues. V shed 0 bases and J 0 bases; nucleotides not matched to a gene: 14. TCRdb passed the 5' RACE reads through MiXCR, listing each CDR3 protein once. The table has about 700,000 distinct CDR3 sequences, 5.5% to 7.5% seen once. Input material: naive T cells sorted from blood. The sequence derives from a man aged 18 to 29 in good health. This rearrangement joins TRBV10-3 to TRBJ2-3, with TRBD1 matching 11 bases. In DNA form, the CDR3 reads TGTGCCATCAGTGAGTCGGTTCCTTGGACAGGGGGCGCGGTTAGCACAGATACGCAGTATTTT. It is translated as CAISESVPWTGGAVSTDTQYF.